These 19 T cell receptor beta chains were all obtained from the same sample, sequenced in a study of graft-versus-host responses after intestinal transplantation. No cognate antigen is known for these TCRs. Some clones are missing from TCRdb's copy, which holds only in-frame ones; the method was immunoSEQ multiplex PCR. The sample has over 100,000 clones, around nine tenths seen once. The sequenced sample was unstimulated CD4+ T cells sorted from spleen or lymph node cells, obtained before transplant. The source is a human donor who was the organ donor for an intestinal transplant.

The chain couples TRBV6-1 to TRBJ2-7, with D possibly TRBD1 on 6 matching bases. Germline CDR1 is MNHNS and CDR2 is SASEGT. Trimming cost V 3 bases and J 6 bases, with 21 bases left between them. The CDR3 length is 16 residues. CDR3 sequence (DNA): TGTGCCAGCAGTGACTTTCTGACAGGCCCCTCGGCCGAGCAGTACTTC. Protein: CASSDFLTGPSAEQYF.

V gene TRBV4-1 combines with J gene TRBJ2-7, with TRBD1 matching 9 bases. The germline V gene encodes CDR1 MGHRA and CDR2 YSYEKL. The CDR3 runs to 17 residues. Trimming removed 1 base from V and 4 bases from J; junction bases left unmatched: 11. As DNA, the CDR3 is TGCGCCAGCAGCCAAGGCACTTCCGGGACAGGGTCTTACGAGCAGTACTTC. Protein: CASSQGTSGTGSYEQYF.

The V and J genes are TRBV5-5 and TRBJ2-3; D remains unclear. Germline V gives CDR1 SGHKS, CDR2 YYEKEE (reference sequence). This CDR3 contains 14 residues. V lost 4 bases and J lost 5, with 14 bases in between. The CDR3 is CASSPDWNGDTQYF. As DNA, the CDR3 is TGTGCCAGCAGCCCCGACTGGAATGGAGATACGCAGTATTTT.

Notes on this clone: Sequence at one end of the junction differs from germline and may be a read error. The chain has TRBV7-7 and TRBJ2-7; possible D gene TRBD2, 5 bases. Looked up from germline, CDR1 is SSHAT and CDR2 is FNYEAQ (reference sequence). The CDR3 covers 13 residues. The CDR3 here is CASSFGPGDEQYF. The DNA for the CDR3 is TGTGCTAGCAGCTTCGGCCCCGGGGACGAGCAGTACTTC.

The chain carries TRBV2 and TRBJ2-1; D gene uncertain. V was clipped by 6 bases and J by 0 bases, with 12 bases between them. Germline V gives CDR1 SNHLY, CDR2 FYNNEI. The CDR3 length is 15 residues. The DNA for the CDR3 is TGTGCCAGCAGGCGACTTCCGAGCTCCTACAATGAGCAGTTCTTC. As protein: CASRRLPSSYNEQFF. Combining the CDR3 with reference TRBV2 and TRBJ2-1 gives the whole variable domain EPEVTQTPSHQVTQMGQEVILRCVPISNHLYFYWYRQILGQKVEFLVSFYNNEISEKSEIFDDQFSVERPDGSNFTLKIRSTKLEDSAMYFCASRRLPSSYNEQFFGPGTRLTVL.

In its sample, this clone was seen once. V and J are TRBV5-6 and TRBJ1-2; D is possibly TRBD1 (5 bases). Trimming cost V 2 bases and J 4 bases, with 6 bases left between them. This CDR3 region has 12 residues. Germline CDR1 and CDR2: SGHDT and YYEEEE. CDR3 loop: CASSLGAYGYTF. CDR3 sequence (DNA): TGTGCCAGCAGCTTAGGGGCCTATGGCTACACCTTC.

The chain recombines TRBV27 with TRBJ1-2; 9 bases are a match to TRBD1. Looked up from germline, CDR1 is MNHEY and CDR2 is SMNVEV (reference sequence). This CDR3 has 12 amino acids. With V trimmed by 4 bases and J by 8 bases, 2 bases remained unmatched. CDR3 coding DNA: TGTGCCAGCAGTTACAGGGGGCGCGGCTACACCTTC. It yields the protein CASSYRGRGYTF.

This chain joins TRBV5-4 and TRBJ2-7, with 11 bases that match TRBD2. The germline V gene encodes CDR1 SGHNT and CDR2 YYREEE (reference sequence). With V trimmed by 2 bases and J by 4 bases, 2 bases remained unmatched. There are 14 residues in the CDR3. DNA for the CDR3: TGTGCCAGCAGCTTAGGGACTAGCGGTTACGAGCAGTACTTC. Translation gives CASSLGTSGYEQYF.

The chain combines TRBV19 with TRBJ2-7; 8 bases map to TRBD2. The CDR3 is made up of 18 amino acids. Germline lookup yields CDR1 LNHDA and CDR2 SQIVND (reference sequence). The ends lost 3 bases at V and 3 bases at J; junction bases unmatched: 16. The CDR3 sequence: CASSIIASTGGTHYEQYF. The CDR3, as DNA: TGTGCCAGTAGTATTATAGCGTCGACGGGAGGGACTCACTACGAGCAGTACTTC.

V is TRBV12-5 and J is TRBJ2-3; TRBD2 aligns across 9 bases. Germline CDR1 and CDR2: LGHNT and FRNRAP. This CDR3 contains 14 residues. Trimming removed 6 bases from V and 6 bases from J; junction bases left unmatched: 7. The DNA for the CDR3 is TGTGCTAGTGGGGCTAGCGGGAAGTCGGATACGCAGTATTTT. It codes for CASGASGKSDTQYF.

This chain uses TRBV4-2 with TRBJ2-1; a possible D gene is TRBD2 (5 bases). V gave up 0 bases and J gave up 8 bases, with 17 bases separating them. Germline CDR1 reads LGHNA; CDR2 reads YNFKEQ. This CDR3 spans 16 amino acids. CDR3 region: CASSQETADLMDEQFF. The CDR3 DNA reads TGTGCCAGCAGCCAAGAAACAGCGGACCTTATGGATGAGCAGTTCTTC.

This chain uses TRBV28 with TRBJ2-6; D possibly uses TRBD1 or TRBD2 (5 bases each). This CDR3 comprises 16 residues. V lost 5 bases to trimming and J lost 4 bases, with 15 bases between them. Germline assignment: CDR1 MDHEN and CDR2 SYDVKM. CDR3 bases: TGTGCCAGCAGTAGGGACGGAGCTTTGGGGGCCAACGTCCTGACTTTC. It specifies CASSRDGALGANVLTF.

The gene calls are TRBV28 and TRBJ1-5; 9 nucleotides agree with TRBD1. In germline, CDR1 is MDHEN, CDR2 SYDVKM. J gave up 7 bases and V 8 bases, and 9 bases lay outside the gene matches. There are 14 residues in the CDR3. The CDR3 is CASGFLQGAQPQHF. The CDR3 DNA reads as TGTGCCAGCGGCTTCCTACAGGGGGCGCAGCCCCAGCATTTT.

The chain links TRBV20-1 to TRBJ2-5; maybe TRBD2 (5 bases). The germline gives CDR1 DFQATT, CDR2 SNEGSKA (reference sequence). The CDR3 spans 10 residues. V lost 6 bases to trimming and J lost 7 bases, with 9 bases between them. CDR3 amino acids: CSAHRGTQYF. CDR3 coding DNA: TGCAGTGCCCACCGGGGGACCCAGTACTTC.

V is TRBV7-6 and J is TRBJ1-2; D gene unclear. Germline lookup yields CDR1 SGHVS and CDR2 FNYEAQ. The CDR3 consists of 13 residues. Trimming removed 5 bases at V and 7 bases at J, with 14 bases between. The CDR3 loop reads CASSLEPGFGYTF. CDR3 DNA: TGTGCCAGCAGCCTCGAACCGGGCTTTGGCTACACCTTC.

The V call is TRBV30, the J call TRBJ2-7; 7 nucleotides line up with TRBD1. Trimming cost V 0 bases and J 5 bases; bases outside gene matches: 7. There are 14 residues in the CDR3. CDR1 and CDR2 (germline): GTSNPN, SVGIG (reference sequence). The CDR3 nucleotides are TGTGCCTGGAGTGTACCGGGACAGCCGCACGAGCAGTACTTC. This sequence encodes CAWSVPGQPHEQYF.

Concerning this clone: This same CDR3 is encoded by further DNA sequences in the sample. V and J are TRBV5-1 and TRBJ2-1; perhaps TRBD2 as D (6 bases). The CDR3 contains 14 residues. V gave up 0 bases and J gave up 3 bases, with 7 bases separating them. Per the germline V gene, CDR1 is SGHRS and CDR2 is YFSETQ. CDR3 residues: CASSLDGSYNEQFF. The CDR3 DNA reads TGCGCCAGCAGCTTGGACGGGAGCTACAATGAGCAGTTCTTC.

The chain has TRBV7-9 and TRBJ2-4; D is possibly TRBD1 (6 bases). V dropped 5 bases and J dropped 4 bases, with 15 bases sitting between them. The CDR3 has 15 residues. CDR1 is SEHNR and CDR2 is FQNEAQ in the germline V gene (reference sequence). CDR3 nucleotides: TGTGCCAGCAGCCCATTGCGACAGGCGAAAAACATTCAGTACTTC. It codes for CASSPLRQAKNIQYF.

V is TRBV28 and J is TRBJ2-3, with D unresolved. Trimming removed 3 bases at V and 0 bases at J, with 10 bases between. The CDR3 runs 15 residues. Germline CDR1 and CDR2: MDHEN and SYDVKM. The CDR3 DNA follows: TGTGCCAGCAGTTTTGCAGGACCAAGCACAGATACGCAGTATTTT. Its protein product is CASSFAGPSTDTQYF.